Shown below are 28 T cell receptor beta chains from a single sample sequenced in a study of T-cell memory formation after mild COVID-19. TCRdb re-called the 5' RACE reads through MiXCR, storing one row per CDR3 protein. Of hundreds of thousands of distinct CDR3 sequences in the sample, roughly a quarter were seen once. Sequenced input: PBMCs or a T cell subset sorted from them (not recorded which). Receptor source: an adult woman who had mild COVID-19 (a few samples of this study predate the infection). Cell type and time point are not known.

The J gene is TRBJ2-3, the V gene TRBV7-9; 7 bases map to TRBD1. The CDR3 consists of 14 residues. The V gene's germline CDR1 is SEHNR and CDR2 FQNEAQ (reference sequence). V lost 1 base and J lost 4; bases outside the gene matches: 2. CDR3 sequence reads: CASSLEGAADTQYF. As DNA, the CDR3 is TGTGCCAGCAGCTTAGAGGGGGCGGCAGATACGCAGTATTTT.

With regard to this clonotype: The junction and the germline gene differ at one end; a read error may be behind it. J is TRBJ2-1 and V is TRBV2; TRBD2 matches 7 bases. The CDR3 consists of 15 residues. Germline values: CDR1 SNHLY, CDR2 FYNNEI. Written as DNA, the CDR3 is TGTGCCAACAGTTTGCGGGAGAGCTCCTACAATGAGCAGTTCTTC. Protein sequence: CANSLRESSYNEQFF.

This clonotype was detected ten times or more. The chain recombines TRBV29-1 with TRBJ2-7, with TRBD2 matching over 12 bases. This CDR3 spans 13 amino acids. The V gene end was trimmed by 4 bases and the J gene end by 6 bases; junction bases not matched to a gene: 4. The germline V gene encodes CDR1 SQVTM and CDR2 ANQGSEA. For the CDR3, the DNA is TGCAGCGTTGTACTAGCGGGAGGTCGCGAGCAGTACTTC. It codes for CSVVLAGGREQYF.

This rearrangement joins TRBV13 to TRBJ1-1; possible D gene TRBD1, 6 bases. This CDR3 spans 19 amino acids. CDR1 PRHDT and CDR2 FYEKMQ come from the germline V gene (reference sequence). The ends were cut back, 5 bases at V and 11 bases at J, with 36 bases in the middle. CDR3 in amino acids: CASSPSTLNRAPIYVGAFF. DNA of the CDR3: TGTGCCAGCAGCCCCTCGACTCTGAACAGGGCACCTATATACGTTGGGGCTTTCTTT.

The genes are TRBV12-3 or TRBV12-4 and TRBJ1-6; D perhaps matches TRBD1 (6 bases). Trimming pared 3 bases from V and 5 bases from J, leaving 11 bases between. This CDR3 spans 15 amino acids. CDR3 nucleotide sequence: TGTGCCAGCAGTTTGAGGAACAGGGATAATTCACCCCTCCACTTT. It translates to CASSLRNRDNSPLHF.

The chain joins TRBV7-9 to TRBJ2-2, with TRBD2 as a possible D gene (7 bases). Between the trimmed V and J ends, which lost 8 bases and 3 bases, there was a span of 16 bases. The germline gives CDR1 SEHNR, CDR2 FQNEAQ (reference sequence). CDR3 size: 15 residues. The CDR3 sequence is CASQRRGAHTGELFF. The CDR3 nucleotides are TGTGCCAGCCAACGACGGGGGGCTCACACCGGGGAGCTGTTTTTT. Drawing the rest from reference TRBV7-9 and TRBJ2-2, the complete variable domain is DTGVSQNPRHKITKRGQNVTFRCDPISEHNRLYWYRQTLGQGPEFLTYFQNEAQLEKSRLLSDRFSAERPKGSFSTLEIQRTEQGDSAMYLCASQRRGAHTGELFFGEGSRLTVL.

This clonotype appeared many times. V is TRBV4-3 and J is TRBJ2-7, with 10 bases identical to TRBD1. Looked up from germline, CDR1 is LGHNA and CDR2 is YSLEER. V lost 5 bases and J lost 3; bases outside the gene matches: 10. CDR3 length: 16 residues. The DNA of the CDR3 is TGCGCCAGCAGCTACTCCGGGACAGGGGAAGTCTACGAGCAGTACTTC. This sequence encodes CASSYSGTGEVYEQYF.

CDR3 sequence reads: CASTDLDNYEQYF. The DNA for the CDR3 is TGCGCCAGTACCGACCTAGACAACTACGAGCAGTACTTC. The chain combines TRBV4-1 with TRBJ2-7; D not resolved. The CDR3 runs to 13 residues. V gave up 9 bases and J gave up 3 bases, with 15 bases separating them. The germline V gene encodes CDR1 MGHRA and CDR2 YSYEKL.

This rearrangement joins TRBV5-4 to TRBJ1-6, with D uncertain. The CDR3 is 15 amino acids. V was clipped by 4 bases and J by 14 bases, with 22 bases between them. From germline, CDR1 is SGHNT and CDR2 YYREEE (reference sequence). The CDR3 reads CASSPFRGGPSALHF. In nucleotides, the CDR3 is TGTGCCAGCAGCCCTTTTCGGGGTGGCCCCTCGGCCCTCCACTTT.

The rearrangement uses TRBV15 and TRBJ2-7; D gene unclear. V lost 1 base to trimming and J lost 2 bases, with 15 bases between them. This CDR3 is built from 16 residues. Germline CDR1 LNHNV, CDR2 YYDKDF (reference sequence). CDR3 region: CATSRGPATTPYEQYF. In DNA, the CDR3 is TGTGCCACCAGCAGAGGCCCAGCGACGACCCCCTACGAGCAGTACTTC.

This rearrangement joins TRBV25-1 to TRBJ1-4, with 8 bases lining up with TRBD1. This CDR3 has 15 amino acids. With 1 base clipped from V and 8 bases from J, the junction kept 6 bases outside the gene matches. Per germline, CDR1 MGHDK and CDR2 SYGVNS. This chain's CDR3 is CASSEWTGTREKLFF. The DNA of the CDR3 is TGTGCCAGCAGTGAATGGACAGGGACTAGGGAAAAACTGTTTTTT.

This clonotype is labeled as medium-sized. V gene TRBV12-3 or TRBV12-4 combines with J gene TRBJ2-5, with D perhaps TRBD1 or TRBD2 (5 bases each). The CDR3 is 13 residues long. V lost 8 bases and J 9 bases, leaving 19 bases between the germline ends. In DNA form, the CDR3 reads TGTGCCAGCGGGGCAGGAGGAGCATCGGCCCAGTACTTC. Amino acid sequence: CASGAGGASAQYF.

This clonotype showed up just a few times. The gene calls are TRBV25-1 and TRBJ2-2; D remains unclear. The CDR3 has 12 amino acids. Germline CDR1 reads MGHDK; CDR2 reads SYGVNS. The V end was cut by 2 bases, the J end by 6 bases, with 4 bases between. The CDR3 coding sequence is TGTGCCAGCAGTGAAGGGTCCGGGGAGCTGTTTTTT. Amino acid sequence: CASSEGSGELFF.

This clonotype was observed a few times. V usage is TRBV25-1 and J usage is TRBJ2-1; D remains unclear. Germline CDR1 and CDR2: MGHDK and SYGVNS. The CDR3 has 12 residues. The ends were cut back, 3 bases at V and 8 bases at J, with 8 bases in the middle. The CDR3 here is CASSDIADEQFF. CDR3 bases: TGTGCCAGCAGTGACATAGCAGATGAGCAGTTCTTC.

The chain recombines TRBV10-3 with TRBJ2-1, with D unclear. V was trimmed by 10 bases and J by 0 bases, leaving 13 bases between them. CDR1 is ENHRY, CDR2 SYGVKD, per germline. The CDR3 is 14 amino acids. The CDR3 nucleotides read TGTGCCACCTCGGACGGTAGCTCCTACAATGAGCAGTTCTTC. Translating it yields CATSDGSSYNEQFF.

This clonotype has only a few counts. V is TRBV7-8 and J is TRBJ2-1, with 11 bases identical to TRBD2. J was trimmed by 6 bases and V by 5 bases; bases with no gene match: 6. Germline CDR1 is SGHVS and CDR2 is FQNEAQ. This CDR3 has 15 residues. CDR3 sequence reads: CASSRLAGGINEQFF. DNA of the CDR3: TGTGCCAGCAGCCGCCTAGCGGGAGGAATCAATGAGCAGTTCTTC.

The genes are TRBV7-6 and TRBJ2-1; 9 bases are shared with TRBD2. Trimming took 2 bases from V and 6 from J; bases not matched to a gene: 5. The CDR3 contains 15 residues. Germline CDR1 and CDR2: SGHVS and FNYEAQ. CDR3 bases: TGTGCCAGCAGCTTAAGGCGGGAGGGTCGCAATGAGCAGTTCTTC. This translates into CASSLRREGRNEQFF. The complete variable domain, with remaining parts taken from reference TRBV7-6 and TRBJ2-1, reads GAGVSQSPRYKVTKRGQDVALRCDPISGHVSLYWYRQALGQGPEFLTYFNYEAQQDKSGLPNDRFSAERPEGSISTLTIQRTEQRDSAMYRCASSLRREGRNEQFFGPGTRLTVL.

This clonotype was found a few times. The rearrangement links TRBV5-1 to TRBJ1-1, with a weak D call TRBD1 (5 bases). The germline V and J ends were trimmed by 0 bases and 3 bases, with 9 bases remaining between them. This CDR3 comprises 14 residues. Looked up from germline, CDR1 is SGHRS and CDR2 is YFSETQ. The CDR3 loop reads CASSLDGTDTEAFF. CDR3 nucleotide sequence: TGCGCCAGCAGCTTGGACGGGACCGACACTGAAGCTTTCTTT.

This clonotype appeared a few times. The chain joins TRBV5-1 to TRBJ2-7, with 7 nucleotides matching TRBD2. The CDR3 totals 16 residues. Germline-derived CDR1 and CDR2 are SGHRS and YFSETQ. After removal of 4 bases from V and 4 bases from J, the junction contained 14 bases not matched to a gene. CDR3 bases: TGCGCCAGCAGCCCAAGCATGGGACTATCCCAATACGAGCAGTACTTC. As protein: CASSPSMGLSQYEQYF.

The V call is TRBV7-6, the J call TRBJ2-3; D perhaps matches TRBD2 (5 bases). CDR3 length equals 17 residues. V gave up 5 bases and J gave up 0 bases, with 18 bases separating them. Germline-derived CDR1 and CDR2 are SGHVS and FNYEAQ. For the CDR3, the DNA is TGTGCCAGCAGCCGTAGGTATGCTAGCCAAAGCACAGATACGCAGTATTTT. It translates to CASSRRYASQSTDTQYF.

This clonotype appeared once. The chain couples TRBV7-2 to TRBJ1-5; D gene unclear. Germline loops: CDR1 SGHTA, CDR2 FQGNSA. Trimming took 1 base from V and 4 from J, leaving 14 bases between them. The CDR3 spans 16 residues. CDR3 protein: CASSLEGNLGNQPQHF. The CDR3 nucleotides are TGTGCCAGCAGCTTAGAAGGCAACCTCGGGAATCAGCCCCAGCATTTT.

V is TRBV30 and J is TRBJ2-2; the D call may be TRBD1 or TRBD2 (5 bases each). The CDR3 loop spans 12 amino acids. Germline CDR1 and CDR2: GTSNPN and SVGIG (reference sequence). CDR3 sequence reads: CGGPGITGELFF. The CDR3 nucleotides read TGTGGGGGCCCCGGGATCACCGGGGAGCTGTTTTTT.

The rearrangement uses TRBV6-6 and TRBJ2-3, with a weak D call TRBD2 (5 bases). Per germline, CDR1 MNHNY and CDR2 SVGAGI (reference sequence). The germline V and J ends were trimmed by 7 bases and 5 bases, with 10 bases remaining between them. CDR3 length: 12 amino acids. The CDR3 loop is CASTDAGDTQYF. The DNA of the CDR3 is TGTGCCAGCACCGACGCGGGAGATACGCAGTATTTT.

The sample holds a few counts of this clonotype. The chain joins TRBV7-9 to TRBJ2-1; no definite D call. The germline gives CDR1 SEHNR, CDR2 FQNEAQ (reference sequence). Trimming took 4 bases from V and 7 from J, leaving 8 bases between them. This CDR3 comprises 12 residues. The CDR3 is CASSWSGNEQFF. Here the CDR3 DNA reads TGTGCCAGCAGCTGGTCCGGAAATGAGCAGTTCTTC. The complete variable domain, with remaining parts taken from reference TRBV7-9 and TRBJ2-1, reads DTGVSQNPRHKITKRGQNVTFRCDPISEHNRLYWYRQTLGQGPEFLTYFQNEAQLEKSRLLSDRFSAERPKGSFSTLEIQRTEQGDSAMYLCASSWSGNEQFFGPGTRLTVL.

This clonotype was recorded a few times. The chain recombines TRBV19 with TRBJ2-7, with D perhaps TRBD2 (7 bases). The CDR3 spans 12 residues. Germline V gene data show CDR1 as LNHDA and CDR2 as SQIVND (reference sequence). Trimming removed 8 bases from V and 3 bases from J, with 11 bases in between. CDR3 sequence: CASRGGGYEQYF. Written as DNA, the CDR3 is TGTGCCAGTCGAGGGGGGGGCTACGAGCAGTACTTC.

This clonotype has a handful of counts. The CDR3 DNA is TGTGCCAGCAGCTTAAAGCGGGGGGGCACCCGGGGATACAATCACGAGACCCAGTACTTC. It encodes CASSLKRGGTRGYNHETQYF. The V gene is TRBV11-2, the J gene TRBJ2-5; 10 nucleotides align to TRBD2. J lost 5 bases, V lost 2 bases, and 20 bases had no gene match. CDR1 SGHAT and CDR2 FQNNGV come from the germline V gene. The CDR3 has 20 amino acids.

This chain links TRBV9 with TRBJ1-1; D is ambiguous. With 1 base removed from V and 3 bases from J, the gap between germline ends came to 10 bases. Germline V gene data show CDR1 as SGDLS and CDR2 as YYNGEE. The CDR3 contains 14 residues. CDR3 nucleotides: TGTGCCAGCAGCGTACTAGGTTGGGACACTGAAGCTTTCTTT. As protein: CASSVLGWDTEAFF.

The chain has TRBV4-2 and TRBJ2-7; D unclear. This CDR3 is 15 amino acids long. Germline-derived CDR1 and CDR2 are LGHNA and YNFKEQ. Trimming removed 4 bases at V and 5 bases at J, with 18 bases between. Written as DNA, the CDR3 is TGTGCCAGCAGCCTCACGGATCTGGGCCCCGACGAGCAGTACTTC. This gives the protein CASSLTDLGPDEQYF.